This T cell receptor beta chain was sequenced for a study of blood T cell repertoires in COVID-19. The method was immunoSEQ multiplex PCR; TCRdb's version includes in-frame clones alone and lacks a portion of them. The table shows tens of thousands of clones, with roughly 87% occurring only once. J gave up 9 bases and V 2 bases, and 6 bases lay outside the gene matches. Germline CDR1 is MDHEN and CDR2 is SYDVKM. CDR3 size: 15 residues. The clonotype originates from a human donor with acute or convalescent COVID-19. The donor label of this sample is uncertain. This rearrangement joins TRBV28 to TRBJ2-1, with 11 nucleotides matching TRBD1. The specimen was peripheral blood. CDR3 protein: CASSLLDRGRGEQFF. CDR3 nucleotide sequence: TGTGCCAGCAGTTTACTGGACAGGGGGCGCGGTGAGCAGTTCTTC.